The clone carrying this T cell receptor (beta chain) was seen ten or more times. What it recognizes is unknown. MiXCR was run by TCRdb on the 5' RACE reads, yielding one entry per CDR3 protein. The data show 250,000 or so distinct CDR3 sequences, 3.6% seen once. Germline lookup yields CDR1 SGHNT and CDR2 YYREEE (reference sequence). Trimming left V 4 bases short and J 5 bases short, with 14 bases between. The CDR3 contains 14 residues. The data derive from a study of T cells after yellow fever vaccination. Study-wide results and limits: It was a weaker secondary response, yet one that peaked faster, at day 5 versus 15.

This material consisted of PBMCs, taken 15 days after the yellow fever booster vaccination. The clonotype was recovered from a man younger than 35 who received the YFV17D yellow fever vaccine. V usage is TRBV5-4 and J usage is TRBJ2-3; tentative D call: TRBD1 (6 bases). The CDR3 region has the DNA TGTGCCAGCAGCCTCGGACAGTCAGGAGATACGCAGTATTTT. Translation: CASSLGQSGDTQYF.